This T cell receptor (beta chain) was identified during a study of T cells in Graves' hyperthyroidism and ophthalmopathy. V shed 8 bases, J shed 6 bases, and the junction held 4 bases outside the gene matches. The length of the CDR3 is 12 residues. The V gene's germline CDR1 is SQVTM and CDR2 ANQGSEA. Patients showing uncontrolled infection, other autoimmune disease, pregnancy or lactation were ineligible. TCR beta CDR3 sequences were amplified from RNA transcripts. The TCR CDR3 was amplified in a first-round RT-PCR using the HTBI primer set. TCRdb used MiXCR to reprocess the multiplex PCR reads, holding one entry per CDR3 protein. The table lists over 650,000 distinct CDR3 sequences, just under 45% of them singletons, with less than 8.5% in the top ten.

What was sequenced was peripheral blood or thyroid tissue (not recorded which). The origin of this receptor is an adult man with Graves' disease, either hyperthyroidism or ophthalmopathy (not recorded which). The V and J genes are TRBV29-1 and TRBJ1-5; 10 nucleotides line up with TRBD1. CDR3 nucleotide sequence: TGCAGCTTGGGGGACAGGGGTCAGCCCCAGCATTTT. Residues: CSLGDRGQPQHF.